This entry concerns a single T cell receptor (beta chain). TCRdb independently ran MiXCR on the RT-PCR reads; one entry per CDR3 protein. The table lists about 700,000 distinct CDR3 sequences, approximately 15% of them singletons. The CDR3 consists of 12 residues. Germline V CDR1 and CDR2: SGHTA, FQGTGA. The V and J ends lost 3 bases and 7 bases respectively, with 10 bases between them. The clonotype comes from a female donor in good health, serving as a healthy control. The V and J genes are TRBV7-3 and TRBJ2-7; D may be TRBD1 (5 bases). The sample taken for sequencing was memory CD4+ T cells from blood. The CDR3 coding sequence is TGTGCCAGCAGCTTTCAGGGTCGGGAGCAGTACTTC. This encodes CASSFQGREQYF.